Below, 10 T cell receptor beta chains from the same sample are listed, as sequenced in a study of T cells expressing NK-cell markers (dated by TCRdb to the early 2020s). The library was obtained by 5' RACE. The instrument given in TCRdb is Illumina HiSeq 2000. Reprocessed by TCRdb, the reads give a single entry per CDR3 protein sequence, without DNA. The data table for this sample lists some 450,000 distinct CDR3 sequences. The ten most abundant clones make up approximately 7% of the sample. The sequencing sample was made of blood T cells: a sorted CD56 or NKG2C T cell subset, CD4+ or CD8+ T cells, or bulk PBMC T cells (not recorded which). These TCRs come from a woman aged 18 to 69 in good health.

The chain couples TRBV7-2 to TRBJ2-7; TCRdb's assignment of TRBD2 cannot be checked, as there is no DNA. The germline V gene encodes CDR1 SGHTA and CDR2 FQGNSA. The CDR3 is 16 amino acids. CDR3 sequence: CASSFTTSGSPYEQYF. Drawing the rest from reference TRBV7-2 and TRBJ2-7, the complete variable domain is GAGVSQSPSNKVTEKGKDVELRCDPISGHTALYWYRQSLGQGLEFLIYFQGNSAPDKSGLPSDRFSAERTGGSVSTLTIQRTQQEDSAVYLCASSFTTSGSPYEQYFGPGTRLTVT.

The rearrangement uses TRBV12-3 or TRBV12-4 and TRBJ1-3; TCRdb reports TRBD1, a call that lacks DNA to check it against. CDR3 size: 13 residues. The CDR3 protein is CASSGQAGNTIYF.

The gene calls are TRBV20-1 and TRBJ2-5; TCRdb reports TRBD2, a call that lacks DNA to check it against. This CDR3 is built from 14 residues. Germline V gene sequence: CDR1 DFQATT, CDR2 SNEGSKA (reference sequence). CDR3: CSARAAGGRETQYF.

The rearrangement joins TRBV11-2 to TRBJ2-3; TCRdb outputs TRBD2, but without DNA this stays unchecked. CDR1 is SGHAT and CDR2 is FQNNGV in the germline V gene. This CDR3 is built from 16 residues. The CDR3 region is CASSLVAGDGRDTQYF.

The rearrangement uses TRBV12-3 or TRBV12-4 and TRBJ1-1; TCRdb selects TRBD1, and the lack of DNA leaves this call unchecked. The CDR3 runs 14 residues. The CDR3 loop reads CASSRQGSVTEAFF.

CDR3 loop: CASSLTSALNNEQFF. The V gene is TRBV12-3 or TRBV12-4, the J gene TRBJ2-1; TCRdb's D call of TRBD2 is untestable without DNA. This CDR3 is built from 15 residues.

This chain joins TRBV5-1 and TRBJ2-1. Germline CDR1 SGHRS, CDR2 YFSETQ. The CDR3 has 14 amino acids. The CDR3 loop is CASSLHQVDNEQFF.

The rearrangement joins TRBV4-2 to TRBJ2-7; TCRdb picks TRBD2, but there is no DNA to check that call. Germline V gene sequence: CDR1 LGHNA, CDR2 YNFKEQ. The CDR3 consists of 15 residues. The CDR3 here is CASSQYEGVPSEQYF.

V and J are TRBV19 and TRBJ2-3; without DNA, the TCRdb call of TRBD1 cannot be checked. Looked up from germline, CDR1 is LNHDA and CDR2 is SQIVND (reference sequence). The CDR3 sequence is 15 residues long. This chain's CDR3 is CASGPDRASTDTQYF. The full variable domain, with the rest looked up from reference TRBV19 and TRBJ2-3, is DGGITQSPKYLFRKEGQNVTLSCEQNLNHDAMYWYRQDPGQGLRLIYYSQIVNDFQKGDIAEGYSVSREKKESFPLTVTSAQKNPTAFYLCASGPDRASTDTQYFGPGTRLTVL.

The chain employs TRBV4-1 and TRBJ1-6. The CDR3 sequence is 14 residues long. Germline CDR1 reads MGHRA; CDR2 reads YSYEKL. CDR3 sequence: CASSWGRDNSPLHF.